This TCR beta chain originates from a study of beta chain features in type 1 diabetes. Study details: Sorted cells from all samples, numbering 95 million to 140 million, were examined.

The isolated RNA, all of it, was reverse transcribed, so expressed TCRB transcripts were what got sequenced. The data were produced by immunoSEQ multiplex PCR, yet TCRdb's version contains in-frame clones alone and is incomplete. Here the sample spans hundreds of thousands of clones, roughly 12% being singletons. The CDR3 is made up of 15 amino acids. Germline loops: CDR1 SGDLS, CDR2 YYNGEE. Trimming stripped 4 bases from V and 6 bases from J, with 20 bases between. The specimen was naive CD4+ T cells from blood. The chain is built from TRBV9 and TRBJ2-7; tentative D call: TRBD2 (6 bases). This TCR came from a man between 18 and 29 years old in good health. The CDR3 DNA is TGTGCCAGCAGCCCGGCGGGGACCCCGAGAGGCGAGCAGTACTTC. This sequence encodes CASSPAGTPRGEQYF. The full variable domain, its missing parts supplied by reference TRBV9 and TRBJ2-7, is DSGVTQTPKHLITATGQRVTLRCSPRSGDLSVYWYQQSLDQGLQFLIQYYNGEERAKGNILERFSAQQFPDLHSELNLSSLELGDSALYFCASSPAGTPRGEQYFGPGTRLTVT.